Listed here are 8 T cell receptor beta chains from one sample, sequenced in a study of beta chain features in type 1 diabetes. For these TCRs, the target antigens are not known. What was sequenced were expressed TCRB transcripts, since all of the isolated RNA had been reverse transcribed. Sequencing used immunoSEQ multiplex PCR; TCRdb keeps in-frame clones, though not all of them. This table has 250,000 to 300,000 clones, 24% appearing once. Study-level points and caveats: Shortening of TCRB CDR3s, moderate but significant, appeared in all four CD4+ subsets of Type 1 diabetes patients.

Material for sequencing was naive CD4+ T cells from blood. The receptors shown here come from a woman aged 25 to 45 with type 1 diabetes.

This clone was found a few times. The chain uses TRBV7-3 and TRBJ2-6; a weak D match, TRBD2 (7 bases). V lost 1 base and J lost 2, with 15 bases in between. The CDR3 length is 18 residues. CDR1 SGHTA and CDR2 FQGTGA come from the germline V gene. CDR3 bases: TGTGCCAGCAGCTTAAACCCCCTAGGGGGGGCTGGGGCCAACGTCCTGACTTTC. Residues: CASSLNPLGGAGANVLTF.

This clone was recorded a few times. The chain joins TRBV5-1 to TRBJ2-1; tentative D call: TRBD2 (6 bases). From germline, CDR1 is SGHRS and CDR2 YFSETQ. This CDR3 has 13 amino acids. With 5 bases removed from V and 4 bases from J, the gap between germline ends came to 10 bases. The CDR3 loop reads CASSSGTYNEQFF. In DNA form, the CDR3 reads TGCGCCAGCAGTTCCGGGACTTACAATGAGCAGTTCTTC.

This chain connects TRBV7-2 to TRBJ2-3, with 10 bases that match TRBD2. The CDR3 runs to 17 residues. Germline CDR1 is SGHTA and CDR2 is FQGNSA. After removal of 11 bases from V and 0 bases from J, the junction contained 14 bases not matched to a gene. The CDR3 DNA sequence: TGTGCCTGCTTGAGTCTAGCGGGAGAACGAAGCACAGATACGCAGTATTTT. This sequence encodes CACLSLAGERSTDTQYF.

There are a few counts of this clone. The chain uses TRBV5-1 and TRBJ2-5; 8 nucleotides agree with TRBD2. This CDR3 spans 16 amino acids. V shed 2 bases, J shed 3 bases, and the junction held 9 bases outside the gene matches. Germline CDR1 is SGHRS and CDR2 is YFSETQ. CDR3 DNA: TGCGCCAGCAGCTTTGGTAGCGGGACCCTGGAAGAGACCCAGTACTTC. Amino acid sequence: CASSFGSGTLEETQYF.

The chain uses TRBV25-1 and TRBJ2-7; 9 bases match TRBD2. The CDR3 has 14 amino acids. V trimming: 4 bases; J trimming: 6 bases; junction bases outside the gene matches: 7. Germline lookup yields CDR1 MGHDK and CDR2 SYGVNS. CDR3 amino acids: CASSVAGGLGEQYF. The CDR3 region has the DNA TGTGCCAGCAGTGTTGCGGGAGGGCTGGGCGAGCAGTACTTC.

CDR3 in amino acids: CAASPSEGGYTF. In DNA, the CDR3 is TGTGCCGCCTCACCTAGCGAGGGTGGCTACACCTTC. The rearrangement joins TRBV19 to TRBJ1-2; D gene ambiguous. V shed 11 bases and J shed 7 bases, with 17 bases lying between them. The V gene's germline CDR1 is LNHDA and CDR2 SQIVND (reference sequence). This CDR3 contains 12 residues.

This clone has only a few counts. The chain recombines TRBV30 with TRBJ1-5, with a tentative D call TRBD1 (5 bases). This CDR3 region has 14 residues. Germline CDR1 reads GTSNPN; CDR2 reads SVGIG (reference sequence). The germline V and J ends were trimmed by 0 bases and 5 bases, with 11 bases remaining between them. CDR3 bases: TGTGCCTGGAGTGTACGGGGGGGAGATCAGCCCCAGCATTTT. Its translation: CAWSVRGGDQPQHF.

The chain joins TRBV7-6 to TRBJ2-7, with 9 bases aligning to TRBD1. The length of the CDR3 is 15 residues. Trimming removed 5 bases from V and 4 bases from J; junction bases left unmatched: 9. CDR1 SGHVS and CDR2 FNYEAQ come from the germline V gene. CDR3 bases: TGTGCCAGCAGCCCATACATGACAGGGGGATACGAGCAGTACTTC. It encodes CASSPYMTGGYEQYF.